Shown below are 30 T cell receptor beta chains from a single sample sequenced in a study of circulating tumor DNA in untreated peripheral T-cell lymphoma (dated by TCRdb to about 2021). The method behind the library was the immunoSEQ multiplex PCR assay. TCRdb obtained this table from immuneACCESS and retained in-frame rearrangements with V and J assigned. These tables miss some clones; where compared with another copy, unresolved V genes account for less than half of the shortfall, and the remainder is unexplained. The sample profile shows about 10,000 clones; roughly four fifths of them were found once. The ten biggest clones cover roughly 1.9% of the sample. The specimen sequenced was tumor tissue. The receptors originated from a human donor with peripheral T-cell lymphoma.

This chain links TRBV30 with TRBJ2-2; D gene ambiguous. V was cut by 3 bases and J by 6 bases, with 11 bases left in between. This CDR3 comprises 13 residues. CDR1 and CDR2 from the germline V gene are GTSNPN and SVGIG (reference sequence). The CDR3 loop reads CAWSPQFSGELFF. The CDR3 region has the DNA TGTGCCTGGAGCCCACAGTTTTCCGGGGAGCTGTTTTTT.

This clone showed up just a few times. The V gene is TRBV4-1, the J gene TRBJ1-1; D unclear. The V end lost 1 base, the J end lost 6 bases, and 15 bases lay between the germline ends. The CDR3 consists of 15 residues. From germline, CDR1 is MGHRA and CDR2 YSYEKL. The CDR3 loop reads CASSQGENRGAEAFF. In DNA, the CDR3 is TGCGCCAGCAGCCAAGGGGAGAACAGAGGTGCTGAAGCTTTCTTT.

This chain uses TRBV7-5 with TRBJ1-4; the table's D call TRBD1 went unverified against the DNA. TRBV7-5 is described as a pseudogene. The CDR3 contains 17 residues. CDR3 in amino acids: CASSTRDREVANEKLFF. Written as DNA, the CDR3 is TGTGCCAGCAGCACACGGGACAGGGAAGTTGCTAATGAAAAACTGTTTTTT.

Regarding this clone: Mismatch with germline at one junction end may stem from a read error. The gene calls are TRBV29-1 and TRBJ1-1; no reliable D call. The CDR3 has 13 amino acids. The germline gives CDR1 SQVTM, CDR2 ANQGSEA. CDR3 amino acids: CSVKDGMNTEAFF. DNA of the CDR3: TGCAGCGTTAAAGATGGAATGAACACTGAAGCTTTCTTT.

V and J are TRBV18 and TRBJ2-6; a possible D gene is TRBD1 (5 bases). The CDR3 runs 17 residues. Trimming removed 3 bases from V and 0 bases from J, with 12 bases in between. From germline, CDR1 is KGHSH and CDR2 LQKENI. The CDR3 loop reads CASSPYRRSSGANVLTF. The CDR3, as DNA: TGTGCCAGCTCACCCTACAGGAGATCCTCTGGGGCCAACGTCCTGACTTTC.

V usage is TRBV10-2 and J usage is TRBJ2-5; D unresolved. The germline V and J ends were trimmed by 2 bases and 7 bases, with 14 bases remaining between them. CDR3 length equals 14 residues. Germline V gene sequence: CDR1 WSHSY, CDR2 SAAADI. The CDR3 here is CASSEVEQSWTQYF. DNA for the CDR3: TGCGCCAGCAGTGAGGTTGAGCAGTCCTGGACCCAGTACTTC.

The V call is TRBV11-3, the J call TRBJ1-1; the D gene is possibly TRBD1 (5 bases). Trimming removed 1 base from V and 6 bases from J, with 12 bases in between. This CDR3 is 14 amino acids long. The germline V gene has CDR1 SGHNT and CDR2 YENEEA. CDR3: CASSLVWGRAEAFF. Here the CDR3 DNA reads TGTGCCAGCAGCTTAGTTTGGGGGAGGGCTGAAGCTTTCTTT.

The chain couples TRBV30 to TRBJ1-5, with 7 bases aligning to TRBD1. The V gene end was trimmed by 5 bases and the J gene end by 5 bases; junction bases not matched to a gene: 6. This CDR3 is built from 13 residues. In germline, CDR1 is GTSNPN, CDR2 SVGIG (reference sequence). This CDR3 is CAWAKTGDQPQHF. The CDR3 DNA reads as TGTGCCTGGGCCAAAACAGGGGATCAGCCCCAGCATTTT.

The rearrangement joins TRBV19 to TRBJ1-5; D gene ambiguous. Deletions cut 0 bases from V and 4 bases from J, with 13 bases between. The CDR3 is 16 amino acids. Looked up from germline, CDR1 is LNHDA and CDR2 is SQIVND (reference sequence). The CDR3 DNA reads TGTGCCAGTAGTATAGAAGGGAGCCCCAATAATCAGCCCCAGCATTTT. It specifies CASSIEGSPNNQPQHF. Drawing the rest from reference TRBV19 and TRBJ1-5, the complete variable domain is DGGITQSPKYLFRKEGQNVTLSCEQNLNHDAMYWYRQDPGQGLRLIYYSQIVNDFQKGDIAEGYSVSREKKESFPLTVTSAQKNPTAFYLCASSIEGSPNNQPQHFGDGTRLSIL.

The chain couples TRBV6-8 to TRBJ2-3, with TRBD1 matching 7 bases. V gave up 2 bases and J gave up 6 bases; unmatched junction bases: 14. Germline V gives CDR1 MNHGY, CDR2 SAAAGT. This CDR3 comprises 17 residues. CDR3 in DNA: TGTGCCAGCAGTTACCGGATAGGACAGGAGGTTATGGATACGCAGTATTTT. It codes for CASSYRIGQEVMDTQYF.

The V gene is TRBV7-5, the J gene TRBJ1-2; TRBD1 is the table's D call, not checked against the DNA. TRBV7-5 is an annotated pseudogene. The CDR3 runs to 15 residues. The CDR3 loop is CATPRGRGSNYGYTF. CDR3 nucleotides: TGTGCCACCCCAAGGGGCAGGGGATCTAACTATGGCTACACCTTC.

To note about this clone: A junction boundary mismatches the germline segment, possibly from a read error. The V and J genes are TRBV6-8 and TRBJ1-1; TRBD1 matches 10 bases. Germline CDR1 is MNHGY and CDR2 is SAAAGT. The CDR3 is 16 amino acids. CDR3 bases: TGTGCCAGCAGTTACTCGAGGGACAGGGGTTACACTGAAACTTTCTTT. Its protein is CASSYSRDRGYTETFF.

V is TRBV29-1 and J is TRBJ1-4; possible D gene TRBD1, 6 bases. V lost 7 bases and J lost 6, with 15 bases in between. CDR1 and CDR2 (germline): SQVTM, ANQGSEA. The CDR3 has 13 amino acids. The CDR3 protein is CSENRDWHEKLFF. The CDR3 nucleotides are TGCAGCGAGAACAGGGACTGGCATGAAAAACTGTTTTTT.

This sequence joins TRBV30 and TRBJ2-3; 10 bases match TRBD2. J gave up 6 bases and V 2 bases, and 5 bases lay outside the gene matches. CDR1 GTSNPN and CDR2 SVGIG come from the germline V gene (reference sequence). The CDR3 runs 14 residues. CDR3 in amino acids: CAWSLSGGLDTQYF. The CDR3 DNA is TGTGCCTGGAGTCTTAGCGGGGGGTTGGATACGCAGTATTTT.

A few counts support this clone. CDR3 sequence reads: CASSYREVGNTIYF. The DNA for the CDR3 is TGTGCCAGCAGTTACCGGGAGGTCGGGAACACCATATATTTT. The chain links TRBV6-8 to TRBJ1-3; unclear D gene. V gave up 2 bases and J gave up 7 bases, with 12 bases separating them. Germline CDR1 MNHGY, CDR2 SAAAGT. This CDR3 is built from 14 residues.

CDR3 bases: TGCGCCAGCAGCCCAAGGGCCTTATCCTCCTACAATGAGCAGTTCTTC. This encodes CASSPRALSSYNEQFF. The rearrangement joins TRBV1 to TRBJ2-1. TRBV1 constitutes a pseudogene. The CDR3 consists of 16 residues.

CDR3: CASSSPGRGITEAFF. CDR3 DNA: TGTGCCAGCAGTTCCCCAGGGAGGGGAATCACTGAAGCTTTCTTT. The chain recombines TRBV6-8 with TRBJ1-1, with D possibly TRBD1 on 5 matching bases. Germline V gene data show CDR1 as MNHGY and CDR2 as SAAAGT. The CDR3 sequence is 15 residues long. Trimming took off 4 bases at V and 4 bases at J, with 16 bases between the two ends.

In its sample, this clone was seen a few times. The chain uses TRBV6-8 and TRBJ1-1, with D unclear. This CDR3 has 14 amino acids. V was shortened by 4 bases and J by 1 base, with 10 bases between the two germline ends. Germline CDR1 MNHGY, CDR2 SAAAGT. The CDR3 DNA follows: TGTGCCAGCAGTTTAAGCGCAGGGAACACTGAAGCTTTCTTT. It specifies CASSLSAGNTEAFF.

This chain links TRBV6-8 with TRBJ2-1; D is possibly TRBD1 (6 bases). Per the germline V gene, CDR1 is MNHGY and CDR2 is SAAAGT. With 2 bases removed from V and 9 bases from J, the gap between germline ends came to 8 bases. This CDR3 has 12 amino acids. DNA for the CDR3: TGTGCCAGCAGTTACGCACAGGGTGAGCAGTTCTTC. Amino acids: CASSYAQGEQFF.

The chain joins TRBV6-8 to TRBJ2-6, with 7 bases fitting TRBD1. The CDR3 is made up of 16 amino acids. The V segment lost 5 bases and the J segment 0 bases; nucleotides outside the gene matches: 4. Germline V gene data show CDR1 as MNHGY and CDR2 as SAAAGT. As DNA, the CDR3 is TGTGCCAGCAGTGAGGGACAGACCTCTGGGGCCAACGTCCTGACTTTC. Amino acids: CASSEGQTSGANVLTF.

V usage is TRBV19 and J usage is TRBJ2-5; 9 bases map to TRBD1. With 6 bases clipped from V and 12 bases from J, the junction kept 17 bases outside the gene matches. The CDR3 is made up of 15 amino acids. From germline, CDR1 is LNHDA and CDR2 SQIVND (reference sequence). CDR3 coding DNA: TGTGCCAGTAGCCGTACCGGGACAGGGTCTTTTCTAGAGTACTTC. Its translation is CASSRTGTGSFLEYF.

The table lists this clone with a few counts. V usage is TRBV19 and J usage is TRBJ1-3; possible D gene TRBD1, 6 bases. CDR3 length: 19 residues. The germline CDR1 and CDR2 sequences are LNHDA and SQIVND (reference sequence). V was cut by 4 bases and J by 0 bases, with 22 bases left in between. The CDR3 DNA sequence: TGTGCCAGTAGTACAAGCCTAACCACGGGGGCCTTCTCTGGAAACACCATATATTTT. Encoded protein: CASSTSLTTGAFSGNTIYF.

The genes are TRBV7-5 and TRBJ2-1; the table calls TRBD2, which could not be checked here. TRBV7-5 is annotated as a pseudogene. This CDR3 has 14 amino acids. CDR3 region: CASRGLSSYNEQFF. DNA of the CDR3: TGTGCCAGCCGGGGGTTAAGCTCCTACAATGAGCAGTTCTTC.

For this clone: One end of the junction is discordant with germline, which a read error may explain. The V call is TRBV18, the J call TRBJ1-2; D is unresolved. The CDR3 totals 13 residues. The germline gives CDR1 KGHSH, CDR2 LQKENI. CDR3 residues: CASSPLPNYGYTF. CDR3 sequence (DNA): TGTGCCAGCTCACCCCTCCCTAACTATGGCTATACCTTC.

This clone was seen more than once but under ten times. This chain links TRBV30 with TRBJ1-3; D not certain. Trimming cost V 5 bases and J 0 bases, with 8 bases left between them. Germline assignment: CDR1 GTSNPN and CDR2 SVGIG (reference sequence). The length of the CDR3 is 13 residues. CDR3 coding DNA: TGTGCCTGGCTCCCAGGCTCTGGAAACACCATATATTTT. This sequence encodes CAWLPGSGNTIYF.

The rearrangement joins TRBV19 to TRBJ1-1; perhaps TRBD1 as D (5 bases). V lost 6 bases and J 5 bases, leaving 13 bases between the germline ends. This CDR3 is 13 amino acids long. Germline-derived CDR1 and CDR2 are LNHDA and SQIVND (reference sequence). The CDR3 region has the DNA TGTGCCAGTAGCCAGGGTTCGCGGACTGAAGCTTTCTTT. It codes for CASSQGSRTEAFF.

The chain carries TRBV6-8 and TRBJ1-6; D ambiguous. Trimming left V 7 bases short and J 12 bases short, with 16 bases between. This CDR3 region has 13 residues. In germline, CDR1 is MNHGY, CDR2 SAAAGT. The CDR3 spells CASILNLGGPLHF. The CDR3 nucleotides read TGTGCCAGCATCCTAAACCTGGGAGGACCCCTCCACTTT.

V and J are TRBV19 and TRBJ1-1, with D perhaps TRBD1 (6 bases). The CDR3 runs 13 residues. Germline loops: CDR1 LNHDA, CDR2 SQIVND (reference sequence). Trimming pared 8 bases from V and 5 bases from J, leaving 15 bases between. The CDR3 here is CASSKGDVTEAFF. In DNA, the CDR3 is TGTGCCAGTTCGAAGGGGGATGTGACTGAAGCTTTCTTT.

This rearrangement joins TRBV6-8 to TRBJ2-5; 10 nucleotides agree with TRBD1. This CDR3 has 16 residues. Germline CDR1 reads MNHGY; CDR2 reads SAAAGT. The V gene end was trimmed by 2 bases and the J gene end by 2 bases; junction bases not matched to a gene: 5. Here the CDR3 reads CASSYGGQGRQETQYF. The CDR3 DNA sequence: TGTGCCAGCAGTTACGGGGGACAGGGGCGACAAGAGACCCAGTACTTC.

CDR3 in amino acids: CASRGQGRNQPQHF. As DNA, the CDR3 is TGTGCCAGCAGGGGACAGGGACGAAATCAGCCCCAGCATTTT. The gene calls are TRBV6-8 and TRBJ1-5, with 9 bases aligning to TRBD1. The ends lost 6 bases at V and 4 bases at J; junction bases unmatched: 4. This CDR3 is built from 14 residues. CDR1 MNHGY and CDR2 SAAAGT come from the germline V gene.